Each of the 14 T cell receptor beta chains below was sequenced from the same sample in a study of shared clonotypes between healthy human individuals. Profiling relied on immunoSEQ multiplex PCR, and the TCRdb table lists in-frame clones only, not all of them. This sample has around 1.9 million clones, with around 95% found just once. It was CD45RO-negative cells, positively selected for CCR7, that made up naive CD8 cells, with terminally differentiated effector memory CD45RA+ cells excluded. Sequenced: naive CD8+ T cells from PBMCs. The source of these receptors is a man aged 18 to 29 in good health. Some clones in this sample may be carry-over from other donors' samples.

In DNA, the CDR3 is TGTGCCAGCAGCCCCTTCGGAGCGGCTAGCGGTAGCACAGATACGCAGTATTTT. This translates into CASSPFGAASGSTDTQYF. V usage is TRBV7-3 and J usage is TRBJ2-3, with 7 bases matching TRBD2. Trimming at V came to 5 bases and at J to 0 bases, leaving 14 bases not matched to a gene. The CDR3 spans 18 residues. Germline assignment: CDR1 SGHTA and CDR2 FQGTGA. The variable domain in full, completed from reference TRBV7-3 and TRBJ2-3, reads GAGVSQTPSNKVTEKGKYVELRCDPISGHTALYWYRQSLGQGPEFLIYFQGTGAADDSGLPNDRFFAVRPEGSVSTLKIQRTERGDSAVYLCASSPFGAASGSTDTQYFGPGTRLTVL.

In this sample, this clone turned up once. The chain employs TRBV9 and TRBJ2-7, with D unresolved. Germline-derived CDR1 and CDR2 are SGDLS and YYNGEE. V shed 0 bases and J shed 0 bases, with 13 bases lying between them. This CDR3 contains 16 residues. The CDR3 sequence: CASSVDGRVGSYEQYF. The DNA for the CDR3 is TGTGCCAGCAGCGTAGATGGACGTGTTGGCTCCTACGAGCAGTACTTC.

CDR3 nucleotides: TGCAGCGTTGAAGTAGCGGACAGGAGAGCCTACGAGCAGTACTTC. This sequence encodes CSVEVADRRAYEQYF. The rearrangement joins TRBV29-1 to TRBJ2-7, with D tentatively TRBD1 (7 bases). V shed 1 base and J shed 2 bases, with 15 bases lying between them. This CDR3 region has 15 residues. Germline loops: CDR1 SQVTM, CDR2 ANQGSEA.

The chain carries TRBV28 and TRBJ1-1; the D is unclear. The ends were cut back, 6 bases at V and 2 bases at J, with 10 bases in the middle. Per germline, CDR1 MDHEN and CDR2 SYDVKM. This CDR3 has 13 residues. CDR3: CASSAVVNTEAFF. The DNA of the CDR3 is TGTGCCAGCAGCGCAGTGGTTAACACTGAAGCTTTCTTT.

This clone was observed a few times. The chain couples TRBV11-2 to TRBJ1-4, with a tentative D call TRBD1 (5 bases). V was clipped by 0 bases and J by 6 bases, with 8 bases between them. CDR3 length: 14 residues. The germline gives CDR1 SGHAT, CDR2 FQNNGV. CDR3 nucleotides: TGTGCCAGCAGCTTAGAATTGACAGATGAAAAACTGTTTTTT. This codes for CASSLELTDEKLFF.

The CDR3 nucleotides read TGTGCCAGCAGTTTACGGGGACTAGTCCGGTCCTACAATGAGCAGTTCTTC. Protein: CASSLRGLVRSYNEQFF. The chain recombines TRBV27 with TRBJ2-1; 8 bases line up with TRBD2. The CDR3 consists of 17 residues. J lost 1 base, V lost 2 bases, and 7 bases had no gene match. Germline CDR1 and CDR2: MNHEY and SMNVEV (reference sequence).

V is TRBV27 and J is TRBJ2-1, with 7 bases fitting TRBD2. V gave up 2 bases and J gave up 9 bases; unmatched junction bases: 7. Germline V gene lookup returns CDR1 MNHEY and CDR2 SMNVEV (reference sequence). This CDR3 contains 14 residues. The CDR3 protein is CASSLTAGLAEQFF. CDR3 sequence (DNA): TGTGCCAGCAGTTTAACAGCGGGATTAGCTGAGCAGTTCTTC.

J is TRBJ1-5 and V is TRBV9, with a tentative D call TRBD1 (6 bases). Per the germline V gene, CDR1 is SGDLS and CDR2 is YYNGEE. V shed 3 bases and J shed 5 bases, with 15 bases lying between them. CDR3 length: 15 amino acids. The CDR3 region is CASSERGTPDQPQHF. Here the CDR3 DNA reads TGTGCCAGCAGCGAGAGGGGGACACCAGATCAGCCCCAGCATTTT.

This rearrangement joins TRBV4-2 to TRBJ2-2; D remains ambiguous. Per the germline V gene, CDR1 is LGHNA and CDR2 is YNFKEQ. Between the trimmed V and J ends, which lost 0 bases and 2 bases, there was a span of 10 bases. The CDR3 is 16 residues long. In nucleotides, the CDR3 is TGTGCCAGCAGCCAAGAGGTCCAGACCAACACCGGGGAGCTGTTTTTT. As protein: CASSQEVQTNTGELFF.

V usage is TRBV7-2 and J usage is TRBJ2-1; D possibly uses TRBD1 or TRBD2 (6 bases each). Germline-derived CDR1 and CDR2 are SGHTA and FQGNSA. This CDR3 has 15 amino acids. The V gene lost 3 bases and the J gene lost 7 bases, with 16 bases spanning the gap. The CDR3 here is CASSFGRGPGNEQFF. CDR3 in DNA: TGTGCCAGCAGCTTCGGACGGGGGCCGGGGAATGAGCAGTTCTTC.

The chain links TRBV2 to TRBJ1-4; 11 bases match TRBD1. Germline V gene sequence: CDR1 SNHLY, CDR2 FYNNEI. This CDR3 is built from 15 residues. Trimming took 4 bases from V and 7 from J; bases not matched to a gene: 5. The CDR3 DNA reads as TGTGCCAGCAGTGGGGACAGGGGGTTTCGTGAAAAACTGTTTTTT. Its translation: CASSGDRGFREKLFF.

This clone showed up just a few times. The rearrangement uses TRBV7-2 and TRBJ2-2; 10 nucleotides match TRBD1. The V and J ends lost 8 bases and 4 bases, in that order; junction bases with no gene match: 10. CDR3 length: 16 amino acids. Per the germline V gene, CDR1 is SGHTA and CDR2 is FQGNSA. CDR3 amino acids: CASVPRDRGLTGELFF. The CDR3 DNA reads as TGTGCCAGCGTTCCGAGGGACAGGGGTCTCACCGGGGAGCTGTTTTTT.

The rearrangement uses TRBV11-2 and TRBJ2-3, with 14 bases fitting TRBD2. The CDR3 contains 16 residues. V was pared by 5 bases and J by 9 bases, with 10 bases of the junction left unmatched. Germline values: CDR1 SGHAT, CDR2 FQNNGV. CDR3 protein: CASSPTSGRGWGTQYF. CDR3 nucleotides: TGTGCCAGCAGCCCGACTAGCGGGAGGGGCTGGGGGACGCAGTATTTT.

The V call is TRBV7-9, the J call TRBJ2-2; TRBD2 matches 7 bases. The trim removed 2 bases at V and 5 bases at J, leaving 2 bases unmatched. This CDR3 is built from 14 residues. Germline V gives CDR1 SEHNR, CDR2 FQNEAQ (reference sequence). The CDR3 DNA reads TGTGCCAGCAGCTTACCCGGGGGGACCGGGGAGCTGTTTTTT. Amino acid sequence: CASSLPGGTGELFF.